What follows are 17 T cell receptor beta chains derived from one specimen sequenced in a study of T cells in Graves' hyperthyroidism and ophthalmopathy. TCR beta CDR3 region amplification was performed from RNA transcripts. Primed by the HTBI set, a first-round RT-PCR was run on the TCR CDR3. Each CDR3 protein gets one entry after TCRdb re-called the multiplex PCR reads with MiXCR. This sample has about 380,000 distinct CDR3 sequences; under 20% occur once, and the top ten carry 35% to 50%. Specimen: blood. The source is a man between 18 and 29 years old with Graves' ophthalmopathy.

The chain joins TRBV15 to TRBJ1-4, with D tentatively TRBD1 (6 bases). V shed 2 bases and J shed 7 bases, with 20 bases lying between them. The CDR3 has 17 residues. The germline CDR1 and CDR2 sequences are LNHNV and YYDKDF (reference sequence). The chain's CDR3 is CATSRPLPEGGGEKLFF. DNA of the CDR3: TGTGCCACCAGCAGACCTCTCCCTGAGGGGGGGGGTGAAAAACTGTTTTTT.

This clonotype was observed many times. The chain links TRBV5-5 to TRBJ1-2; tentative D call: TRBD1 (6 bases). In germline, CDR1 is SGHKS, CDR2 YYEKEE (reference sequence). The CDR3 is 15 amino acids. V was cut by 4 bases and J by 4 bases, with 17 bases left in between. CDR3 DNA sequence: TGTGCCAGCAGCCCTCCCGGACAGCCGTTCTATGGCTACACCTTC. It encodes CASSPPGQPFYGYTF.

The chain uses TRBV20-1 and TRBJ2-1; 7 bases fit TRBD2. The CDR3 is 17 amino acids. Germline V gives CDR1 DFQATT, CDR2 SNEGSKA (reference sequence). The V gene end was trimmed by 5 bases and the J gene end by 6 bases; junction bases not matched to a gene: 19. The CDR3 nucleotides are TGCAGTGCTCCCTATTTGACTCGGGTCGGACTAGGCAATGAGCAGTTCTTC. Protein product: CSAPYLTRVGLGNEQFF.

In its sample, this clonotype was seen a few times. The V call is TRBV10-3, the J call TRBJ2-3; TRBD2 matches at 14 bases. The CDR3 has 16 residues. The junction had 3 bases not matched to a gene; V was cut back by 6 bases and J by 1 base. The germline V gene encodes CDR1 ENHRY and CDR2 SYGVKD. For the CDR3, the DNA is TGTGCCATCAGAGAGGGACTAGCGGGGGGCACAGATACGCAGTATTTT. This gives the protein CAIREGLAGGTDTQYF.

This clonotype was counted at least ten times. The chain employs TRBV27 and TRBJ2-1; 8 bases agree with TRBD2. Per germline, CDR1 MNHEY and CDR2 SMNVEV (reference sequence). The CDR3 length is 15 residues. The trim removed 6 bases at V and 5 bases at J, leaving 9 bases unmatched. This CDR3 reads CASRKRGGLDNEQFF. Here the CDR3 DNA reads TGTGCCAGCAGGAAACGGGGGGGCCTTGACAATGAGCAGTTCTTC.

This clonotype occurred many times. The chain joins TRBV28 to TRBJ2-3; D tentatively reads TRBD1 or TRBD2 (5 bases each). CDR3 length: 14 amino acids. Germline V gene sequence: CDR1 MDHEN, CDR2 SYDVKM. Trimming took off 7 bases at V and 2 bases at J, with 13 bases between the two ends. In DNA form, the CDR3 reads TGTGCCAGCAAGAGCGTAGGGACCACAGATACGCAGTATTTT. Translated: CASKSVGTTDTQYF.

This clonotype came up many times. The chain links TRBV6-5 to TRBJ2-7, with D unresolved. The V end was cut by 0 bases, the J end by 0 bases, with 12 bases between. Germline CDR1 is MNHEY and CDR2 is SVGAGI. This CDR3 region has 16 residues. CDR3 sequence (DNA): TGTGCCAGCAGTTACTCGCGGTATCCGAGCTCCTACGAGCAGTACTTC. Its protein is CASSYSRYPSSYEQYF.

At least ten counts were recorded for this clonotype. This chain uses TRBV18 with TRBJ1-5; D uncertain. Germline values: CDR1 KGHSH, CDR2 LQKENI. The CDR3 consists of 13 residues. The germline V and J ends were trimmed by 2 bases and 5 bases, with 7 bases remaining between them. The CDR3 DNA is TGTGCCAGCTCACCAATCTCGGATCAGCCCCAGCATTTT. It translates to CASSPISDQPQHF.

J is TRBJ2-2 and V is TRBV6-5; D is unclear. Germline V gene lookup returns CDR1 MNHEY and CDR2 SVGAGI. Deletions cut 2 bases from V and 3 bases from J, with 7 bases between. The CDR3 extends over 14 amino acids. In DNA form, the CDR3 reads TGTGCCAGCAGTTACGAGGCCCACACCGGGGAGCTGTTTTTT. Translation gives CASSYEAHTGELFF.

This clonotype was seen many times. J is TRBJ1-1 and V is TRBV5-1; TRBD1 might be the D (6 bases). Germline V gene lookup returns CDR1 SGHRS and CDR2 YFSETQ. Between the trimmed V and J ends, which lost 5 bases and 0 bases, there was a span of 8 bases. CDR3 length: 13 amino acids. The CDR3 DNA reads TGCGCCAGCAGTAAGGGGGTGAACACTGAAGCTTTCTTT. Its translation is CASSKGVNTEAFF.

The chain carries TRBV28 and TRBJ2-3; 16 bases are a match to TRBD2. The V gene's germline CDR1 is MDHEN and CDR2 SYDVKM. V shed 8 bases, J shed 4 bases, and the junction held 15 bases outside the gene matches. CDR3 size: 19 residues. The DNA for the CDR3 is TGTGCCAGCCGAACGGGACTAGCGGGGGGGCGGGACTGGGCAGATACGCAGTATTTT. It yields the protein CASRTGLAGGRDWADTQYF.

V gene TRBV2 combines with J gene TRBJ2-3; TRBD2 matches at 8 bases. The germline V gene has CDR1 SNHLY and CDR2 FYNNEI. The CDR3 extends over 16 amino acids. V lost 1 base to trimming and J lost 2 bases; unmatched junction nucleotides: 5. The DNA for the CDR3 is TGTGCCAGCAGTGAAGGGAGCGGGGGAACCACAGATACGCAGTATTTT. Translation: CASSEGSGGTTDTQYF. Based on the CDR3 plus reference TRBV2 and TRBJ2-3, the full variable domain is EPEVTQTPSHQVTQMGQEVILRCVPISNHLYFYWYRQILGQKVEFLVSFYNNEISEKSEIFDDQFSVERPDGSNFTLKIRSTKLEDSAMYFCASSEGSGGTTDTQYFGPGTRLTVL.

This clonotype was detected many times. The chain uses TRBV20-1 and TRBJ2-7, with D perhaps TRBD2 (6 bases). The CDR3 runs to 13 residues. Trimming took 6 bases from V and 2 from J, leaving 14 bases between them. In germline, CDR1 is DFQATT, CDR2 SNEGSKA (reference sequence). Written as DNA, the CDR3 is TGCAGTGCCCCCTGGGGGGAAACCTACGAGCAGTACTTC. It is translated as CSAPWGETYEQYF.

This clonotype was picked up many times. V is TRBV3-1 and J is TRBJ2-7, with D perhaps matching TRBD1 (5 bases). V shed 4 bases and J shed 2 bases, with 12 bases lying between them. Germline CDR1 LGHDT, CDR2 YNNKEL (reference sequence). CDR3 length equals 14 residues. CDR3 sequence reads: CASSPEDTTYEQYF. The CDR3 nucleotides read TGTGCCAGCAGCCCCGAGGACACTACCTACGAGCAGTACTTC.

The rearrangement uses TRBV7-9 and TRBJ2-3, with D possibly called TRBD1 or TRBD2 (5 bases each). The germline gives CDR1 SEHNR, CDR2 FQNEAQ (reference sequence). The CDR3 runs to 17 residues. Trimming shortened V by 6 bases and J by 0 bases, and 19 bases separated the two germline ends. The CDR3: CASSPALGEPSTDTQYF. Here the CDR3 DNA reads TGTGCCAGCAGTCCAGCCCTGGGGGAGCCAAGCACAGATACGCAGTATTTT.

This clonotype occurred many times. The chain couples TRBV20-1 to TRBJ2-1, with 12 bases identical to TRBD2. The CDR3 totals 14 residues. Germline CDR1 and CDR2: DFQATT and SNEGSKA (reference sequence). The V and J ends lost 6 bases and 5 bases, in that order; junction bases with no gene match: 5. The CDR3: CSAQTSGGHNEQFF. The CDR3 bases are TGCAGTGCGCAGACTAGCGGGGGCCACAATGAGCAGTTCTTC.

This clonotype occurred many times. This chain uses TRBV5-1 with TRBJ1-1; D remains ambiguous. CDR3 length equals 16 residues. Germline CDR1 SGHRS, CDR2 YFSETQ. V lost 3 bases to trimming and J lost 3 bases, with 18 bases between them. The CDR3 spells CASSWASSPSYTEAFF. CDR3 nucleotides: TGCGCCAGCAGCTGGGCTTCATCCCCCTCTTACACTGAAGCTTTCTTT.